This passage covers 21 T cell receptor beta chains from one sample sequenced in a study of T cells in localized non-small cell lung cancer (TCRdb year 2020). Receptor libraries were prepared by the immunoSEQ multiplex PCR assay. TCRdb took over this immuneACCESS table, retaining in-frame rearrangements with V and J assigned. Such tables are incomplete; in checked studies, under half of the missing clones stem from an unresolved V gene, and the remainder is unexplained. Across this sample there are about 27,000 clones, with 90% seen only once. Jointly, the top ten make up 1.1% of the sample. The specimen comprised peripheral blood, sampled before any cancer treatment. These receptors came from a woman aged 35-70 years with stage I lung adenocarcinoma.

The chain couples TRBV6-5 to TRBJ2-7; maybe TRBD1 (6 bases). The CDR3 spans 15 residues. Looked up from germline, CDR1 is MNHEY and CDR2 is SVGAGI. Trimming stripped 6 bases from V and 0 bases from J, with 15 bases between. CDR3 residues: CASRDLGQFSYEQYF. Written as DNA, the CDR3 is TGTGCCAGCAGAGACCTAGGACAGTTCTCCTACGAGCAGTACTTC.

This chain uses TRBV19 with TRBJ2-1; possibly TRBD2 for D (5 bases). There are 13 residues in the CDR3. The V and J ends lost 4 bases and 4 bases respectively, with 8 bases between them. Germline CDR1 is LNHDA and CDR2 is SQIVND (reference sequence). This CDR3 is CASSRGPYNEQFF. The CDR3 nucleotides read TGTGCCAGTAGTAGAGGGCCATACAATGAGCAGTTCTTC.

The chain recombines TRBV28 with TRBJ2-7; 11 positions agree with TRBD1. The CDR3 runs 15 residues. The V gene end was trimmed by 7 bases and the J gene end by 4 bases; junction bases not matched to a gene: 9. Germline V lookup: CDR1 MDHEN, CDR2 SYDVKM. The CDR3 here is CASTTGGQGAYEQYF. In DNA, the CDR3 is TGTGCCAGCACCACAGGAGGACAGGGGGCTTACGAGCAGTACTTC. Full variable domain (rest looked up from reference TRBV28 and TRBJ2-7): DVKVTQSSRYLVKRTGEKVFLECVQDMDHENMFWYRQDPGLGLRLIYFSYDVKMKEKGDIPEGYSVSREKKERFSLILESASTNQTSMYLCASTTGGQGAYEQYFGPGTRLTVT.

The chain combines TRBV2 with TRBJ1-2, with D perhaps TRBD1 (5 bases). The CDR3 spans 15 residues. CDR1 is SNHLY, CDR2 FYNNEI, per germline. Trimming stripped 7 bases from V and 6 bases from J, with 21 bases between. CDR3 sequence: CASKGRRGEIDGYTF. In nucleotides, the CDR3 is TGTGCCAGCAAGGGCCGGAGGGGCGAGATCGATGGCTACACCTTC.

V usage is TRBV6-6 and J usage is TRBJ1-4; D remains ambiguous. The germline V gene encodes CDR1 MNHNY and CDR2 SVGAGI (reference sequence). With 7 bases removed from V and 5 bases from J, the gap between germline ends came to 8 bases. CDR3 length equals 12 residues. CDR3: CASTFGNEKLFF. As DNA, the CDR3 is TGTGCCAGCACATTCGGGAATGAAAAACTGTTTTTT.

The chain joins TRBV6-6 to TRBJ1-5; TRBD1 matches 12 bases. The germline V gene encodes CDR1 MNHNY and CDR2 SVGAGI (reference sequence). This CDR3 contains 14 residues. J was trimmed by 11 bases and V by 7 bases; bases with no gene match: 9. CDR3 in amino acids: CASTTGTGGGSQHF. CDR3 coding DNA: TGTGCCAGCACCACCGGGACAGGGGGCGGATCCCAGCATTTT.

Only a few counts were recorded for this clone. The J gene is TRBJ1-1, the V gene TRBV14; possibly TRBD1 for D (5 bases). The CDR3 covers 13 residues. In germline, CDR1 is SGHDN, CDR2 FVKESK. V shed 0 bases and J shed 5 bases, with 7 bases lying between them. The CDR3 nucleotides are TGTGCCAGCAGCCAAGACAGGGTGACTGAAGCTTTCTTT. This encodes CASSQDRVTEAFF.

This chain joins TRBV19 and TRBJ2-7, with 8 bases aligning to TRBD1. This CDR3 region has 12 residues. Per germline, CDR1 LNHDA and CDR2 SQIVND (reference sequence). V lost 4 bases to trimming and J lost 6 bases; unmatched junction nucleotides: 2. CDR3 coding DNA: TGTGCCAGTAGTACGACAGGGGCCGAGCAGTACTTC. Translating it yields CASSTTGAEQYF.

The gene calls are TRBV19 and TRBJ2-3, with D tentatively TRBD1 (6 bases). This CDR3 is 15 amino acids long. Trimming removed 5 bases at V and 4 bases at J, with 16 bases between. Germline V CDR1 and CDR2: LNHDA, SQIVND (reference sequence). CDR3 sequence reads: CASSHRDTRADTQYF. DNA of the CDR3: TGTGCCAGTAGTCACCGGGACACCAGGGCAGATACGCAGTATTTT.

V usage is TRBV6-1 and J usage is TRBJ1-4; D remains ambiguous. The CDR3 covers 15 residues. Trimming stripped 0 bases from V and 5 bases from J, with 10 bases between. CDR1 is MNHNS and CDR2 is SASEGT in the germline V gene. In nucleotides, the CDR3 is TGTGCCAGCAGTGAAGCGTGGAGAACGAATGAAAAACTGTTTTTT. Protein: CASSEAWRTNEKLFF.

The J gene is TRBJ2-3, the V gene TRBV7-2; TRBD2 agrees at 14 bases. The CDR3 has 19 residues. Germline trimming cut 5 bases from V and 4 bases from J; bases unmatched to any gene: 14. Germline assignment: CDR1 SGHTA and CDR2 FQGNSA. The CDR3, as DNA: TGTGCCAGCAGCGTTTCCTGGACTAGCGGGAGGCCCCGCGCAGATACGCAGTATTTT. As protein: CASSVSWTSGRPRADTQYF.

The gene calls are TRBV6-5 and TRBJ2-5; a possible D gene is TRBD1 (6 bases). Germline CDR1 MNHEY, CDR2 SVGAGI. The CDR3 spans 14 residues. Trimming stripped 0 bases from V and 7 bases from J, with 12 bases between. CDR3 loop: CASSYSQGMGTQYF. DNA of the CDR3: TGTGCCAGCAGTTACTCCCAGGGGATGGGGACCCAGTACTTC.

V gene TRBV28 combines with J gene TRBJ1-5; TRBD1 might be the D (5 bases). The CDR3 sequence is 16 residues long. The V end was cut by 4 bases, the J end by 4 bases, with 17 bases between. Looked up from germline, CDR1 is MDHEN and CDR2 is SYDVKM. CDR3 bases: TGTGCCAGCAGTTCCCCGGGGGGGGAAGGAAATCAGCCCCAGCATTTT. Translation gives CASSSPGGEGNQPQHF.

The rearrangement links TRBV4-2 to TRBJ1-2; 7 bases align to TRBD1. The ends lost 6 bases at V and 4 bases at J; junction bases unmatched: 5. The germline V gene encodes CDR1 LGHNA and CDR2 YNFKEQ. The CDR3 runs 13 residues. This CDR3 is CASRRQGSYGYTF. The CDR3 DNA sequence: TGTGCCAGCAGGCGACAGGGCTCCTATGGCTACACCTTC.

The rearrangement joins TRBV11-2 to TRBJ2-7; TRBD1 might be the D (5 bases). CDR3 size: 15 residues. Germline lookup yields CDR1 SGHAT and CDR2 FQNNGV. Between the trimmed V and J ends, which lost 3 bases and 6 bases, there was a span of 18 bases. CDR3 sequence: CASSFTQQGNIEQYF. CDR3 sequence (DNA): TGTGCCAGCAGCTTTACCCAGCAGGGAAATATCGAGCAGTACTTC. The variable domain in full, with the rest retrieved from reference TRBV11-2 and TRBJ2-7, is EAGVAQSPRYKIIEKRQSVAFWCNPISGHATLYWYQQILGQGPKLLIQFQNNGVVDDSQLPKDRFSAERLKGVDSTLKIQPAKLEDSAVYLCASSFTQQGNIEQYFGPGTRLTVT.

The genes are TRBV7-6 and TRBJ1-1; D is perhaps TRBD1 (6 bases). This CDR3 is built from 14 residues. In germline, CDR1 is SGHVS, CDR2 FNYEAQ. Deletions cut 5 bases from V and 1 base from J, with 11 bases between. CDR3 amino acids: CASSVGQRNTEAFF. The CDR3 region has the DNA TGTGCCAGCAGCGTGGGACAACGGAACACTGAAGCTTTCTTT.

CDR3 in DNA: TGTGCCAGTAGTATACCTTTGACAGGGGGCCAAGAGACCCAGTACTTC. Protein: CASSIPLTGGQETQYF. The chain links TRBV19 to TRBJ2-5; 9 positions agree with TRBD1. There are 16 residues in the CDR3. From germline, CDR1 is LNHDA and CDR2 SQIVND (reference sequence). The junction had 5 bases not matched to a gene; V was cut back by 2 bases and J by 1 base.

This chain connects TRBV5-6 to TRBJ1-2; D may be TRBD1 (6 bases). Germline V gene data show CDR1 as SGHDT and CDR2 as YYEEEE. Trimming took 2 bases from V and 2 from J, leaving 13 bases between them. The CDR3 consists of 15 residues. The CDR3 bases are TGTGCCAGCAGCTTCTTCGGGACACCCAACTATGGCTACACCTTC. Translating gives CASSFFGTPNYGYTF.

The CDR3 sequence is CASSPMGSGANVLTF. The CDR3 region has the DNA TGTGCCAGCAGCCCCATGGGGTCCGGGGCCAACGTCCTGACTTTC. V and J are TRBV7-2 and TRBJ2-6, with D unresolved. The germline CDR1 and CDR2 sequences are SGHTA and FQGNSA. Trimming removed 5 bases from V and 4 bases from J, with 12 bases in between. The CDR3 has 15 residues. Filled out from reference TRBV7-2 and TRBJ2-6, the complete variable domain reads GAGVSQSPSNKVTEKGKDVELRCDPISGHTALYWYRQSLGQGLEFLIYFQGNSAPDKSGLPSDRFSAERTGGSVSTLTIQRTQQEDSAVYLCASSPMGSGANVLTFGAGSRLTVL.

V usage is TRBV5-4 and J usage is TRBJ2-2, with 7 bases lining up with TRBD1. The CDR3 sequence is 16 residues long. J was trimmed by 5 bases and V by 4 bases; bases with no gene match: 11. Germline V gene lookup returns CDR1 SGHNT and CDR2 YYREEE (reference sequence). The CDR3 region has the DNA TGTGCCAGCAGCCGCTATTCGACAGGGAGAACCGGGGAGCTGTTTTTT. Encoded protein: CASSRYSTGRTGELFF.

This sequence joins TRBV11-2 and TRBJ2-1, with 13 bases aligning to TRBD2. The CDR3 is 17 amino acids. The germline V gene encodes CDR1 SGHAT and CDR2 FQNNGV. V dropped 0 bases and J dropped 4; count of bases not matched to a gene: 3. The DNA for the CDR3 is TGTGCCAGCAGCTTAGATCAGGGACTAGCGGGATACAATGAGCAGTTCTTC. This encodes CASSLDQGLAGYNEQFF.